This T cell receptor beta chain comes out of a study of OX40 agonist ivuxolimab in advanced cancers. It was autoimmune disease history or systemic immunosuppression that excluded patients. The CDR3 length is 16 residues. V dropped 5 bases and J dropped 1; count of bases not matched to a gene: 7. From germline, CDR1 is SGHVS and CDR2 FNYEAQ. Study-level results: Averaged across samples, CD8+ T cells carried more expanded clones than CD4+ did.

Some clones are missing from TCRdb's copy, which holds only in-frame ones; the method was immunoSEQ multiplex PCR. The profile shows about 21,000 clones, 80% to 90% of them singletons. Comment on this clone: Its antigen is as yet unknown.

The sample here was CD4+ or CD8+ T cells sorted from blood, taken in a trial of the OX40 agonist ivuxolimab. The V gene is TRBV7-6, the J gene TRBJ1-1; 10 bases agree with TRBD1. The clonotype comes from an adult with an advanced solid tumor such as melanoma, head and neck, liver or kidney cancer. The DNA of the CDR3 is TGTGCCAGCAGCAGGCCGAGGGACAGGGGGAACACTGAAGCTTTCTTT. It encodes CASSRPRDRGNTEAFF. The full variable domain, its missing parts supplied by reference TRBV7-6 and TRBJ1-1, is GAGVSQSPRYKVTKRGQDVALRCDPISGHVSLYWYRQALGQGPEFLTYFNYEAQQDKSGLPNDRFSAERPEGSISTLTIQRTEQRDSAMYRCASSRPRDRGNTEAFFGQGTRLTVV.